The rows below give T cell receptor beta chains drawn from one sample of a study of blood T cell repertoires in COVID-19. Data came from immunoSEQ multiplex PCR; TCRdb stores just in-frame clones and leaves some out. The sample holds some 270,000 clones; roughly 88% are singletons and the top ten take around 10%. Source material: peripheral blood. The receptor set was obtained from a woman in her sixties or seventies with acute or convalescent COVID-19. The CDR3 runs from the conserved cysteine through the conserved F or W. The D gene is left open where the match is weak. The size entry is marked missing in some rows and otherwise reads once, few, many or a size class.

>TRBV18|TRBJ2-3|.|TRBD2
CASSPALAGIRSTDTQYF
TGTGCCAGCTCACCGGCACTAGCGGGGATTCGAAGCACAGATACGCAGTATTTT
>TRBV10-1|TRBJ2-7|.|.
CASSESGRGEQYF
TGCGCCAGCAGTGAGTCGGGTAGGGGAGAGCAGTACTTC
>TRBV2|TRBJ1-1|.|.
CASSVSGSSVSEAFF
TGTGCCAGCAGTGTCTCAGGTAGTTCTGTGTCTGAAGCTTTCTTT
>TRBV10-3|TRBJ1-2|.|.
CAISAQGDWGYTF
TGTGCCATCAGTGCACAGGGAGACTGGGGCTACACCTTC
>TRBV5-1|TRBJ1-1|.|.
CASNRETDTEAFF
TGCGCCAGCAACAGGGAAACGGACACTGAAGCTTTCTTT
>TRBV3-1/TRBV3-2|TRBJ2-6|once|.
CASSQEASGANVLTF
TGTGCCAGCAGCCAAGAGGCCTCTGGGGCCAACGTCCTGACTTTC
>TRBV6-6|TRBJ1-6|.|.
CASSSVSNSPLHF
TGTGCCAGCAGTTCCGTCAGTAATTCACCCCTCCACTTT
>TRBV7-2|TRBJ2-3|once|TRBD2
CASSLTYLAGGTDTQYF
TGTGCCAGCAGCTTAACGTATTTAGCGGGGGGAACAGATACGCAGTATTTT
>TRBV19|TRBJ1-2|.|.
CASSIGGLTGYGYTF
TGTGCCAGTAGTATAGGCGGCCTGACAGGCTATGGCTACACCTTC
>TRBV7-2|TRBJ1-5|.|.
CASSPRVGRQHF
TGTGCCAGCAGCCCCCGTGTGGGCAGACAGCATTTT
>TRBV19|TRBJ2-1|.|.
CASSIRRPSSYNEQFF
TGTGCCAGTAGTATTAGGAGGCCGAGCTCCTACAATGAGCAGTTCTTC
>TRBV5-1|TRBJ2-5|.|TRBD1
CASAGQGRETQYF
TGCGCCAGCGCGGGACAGGGCAGAGAGACCCAGTACTTC
>TRBV6-5|TRBJ2-1|.|.
CASMKQYEQFF
TGTGCCAGCATGAAGCAATACGAGCAGTTCTTC
>TRBV2|TRBJ1-2|.|.
CASSTGLYGYTF
TGTGCCAGCAGTACGGGTCTCTATGGCTACACCTTC
>TRBV5-1|TRBJ2-1|.|TRBD1
CASSKGTGLSYNEQFF
TGCGCCAGCAGCAAAGGGACAGGGCTTTCCTACAATGAGCAGTTCTTC
>TRBV4-1|TRBJ1-5|once|.
CASSQVGRGSNQPQHF
TGCGCCAGCAGCCAAGTAGGGAGAGGTTCCAATCAGCCCCAGCATTTT
>TRBV6-5|TRBJ1-2|.|TRBD1
CASTRTGGTMDGYTF
TGTGCCAGCACCCGGACAGGGGGAACGATGGATGGCTACACCTTC
>TRBV6-4|TRBJ2-3|.|TRBD2
CASSSQPTSGGNTQYF
TGTGCCAGCAGTTCACAACCGACTAGCGGGGGGAATACGCAGTATTTT
>TRBV21-1|TRBJ1-2|.|.
CASSKAGSGYTF
TGTGCCAGCAGCAAAGCGGGGAGTGGCTACACCTTC
>TRBV6-2/TRBV6-3|TRBJ2-3|.|.
CASSYGVTSTDTQYF
TGTGCCAGCAGTTACGGAGTGACTAGCACAGATACGCAGTATTTT